The clone carrying this T cell receptor (beta chain) was recorded many times. Its cognate antigen is unknown. The authors prepared the TCRbeta library with unique molecular identifiers. MiXCR, applied by TCRdb to the PCR reads, yields one record per CDR3 protein. Of hundreds of thousands of distinct CDR3 sequences in the sample, around 12% are singletons; the top ten hold roughly 0.77%. The sample belongs to a study of T-cell reconstitution after alpha-beta-depleted transplantation in children. Whole-study results and caveats: At the one-year point after transplant, T-cell counts and TCRbeta diversity were found to come mostly from T cells that had been newly produced. About two months after transplant, alpha-beta T cells reportedly came from several hundred expanded graft clones. Recipient T cells and thymic progenitors that survived gave rise to the high TCRbeta diversity observed at day 60 in some patients.

Deletions cut 5 bases from V and 3 bases from J, with 8 bases between. CDR1 and CDR2 (germline): SEHNR, FQNEAQ (reference sequence). The CDR3 is 12 amino acids. The chain joins TRBV7-9 to TRBJ2-7; D remains unclear. The starting material was PBMCs, obtained before TCRalphabeta/CD19-depleted stem cell transplant. The sequence was obtained from a girl aged 2-10 years with congenital amegakaryocytic thrombocytopenia, due to receive a stem cell transplant. CDR3 coding DNA: TGTGCCAGCAGCACAATCCACTACGAGCAGTACTTC. As protein: CASSTIHYEQYF.